The 14 T cell receptor beta chains listed next were all sequenced from one sample in a study of untreated major depressive disorder. Using immunoSEQ multiplex PCR, the repertoire was profiled, and TCRdb retains in-frame clones only, with some absent. The table lists 20,000 or so clones, about 85% of them singletons. Sequenced input: CD4+ T cells from PBMCs. These receptor sequences come from a woman in her thirties in good health.

The chain has TRBV4-2 and TRBJ2-3; D may be TRBD2 (5 bases). Trimming pared 2 bases from V and 5 bases from J, leaving 20 bases between. CDR3 length equals 17 residues. The germline CDR1 and CDR2 sequences are LGHNA and YNFKEQ. The CDR3 nucleotides are TGTGCCAGCAGCCAAAGGAAGGAGGTCATTGTTCTAGATACGCAGTATTTT. The encoded protein is CASSQRKEVIVLDTQYF.

DNA of the CDR3: TGTGCCAGCAGCTTACTGTCGTCAGAGACCCAGTACTTC. Its translation: CASSLLSSETQYF. The J gene is TRBJ2-5, the V gene TRBV11-2; D is undetermined. Trimming removed 2 bases at V and 4 bases at J, with 8 bases between. Germline V gene data show CDR1 as SGHAT and CDR2 as FQNNGV. This CDR3 spans 13 amino acids.

The rearrangement links TRBV4-2 to TRBJ2-1; 10 positions agree with TRBD2. From germline, CDR1 is LGHNA and CDR2 YNFKEQ. J gave up 7 bases and V 6 bases, and 6 bases lay outside the gene matches. This CDR3 has 14 residues. CDR3 nucleotides: TGTGCCAGCAGAAAAGCGGGAGGGCTGAATGAGCAGTTCTTC. Encoded protein: CASRKAGGLNEQFF.

The chain links TRBV4-1 to TRBJ2-7; 8 nucleotides line up with TRBD2. Germline V gene lookup returns CDR1 MGHRA and CDR2 YSYEKL. J was trimmed by 4 bases and V by 0 bases; bases with no gene match: 8. The CDR3 is made up of 16 amino acids. Here the CDR3 reads CASSQDRGGPNYEQYF. CDR3 DNA sequence: TGCGCCAGCAGCCAAGATCGGGGGGGGCCTAATTACGAGCAGTACTTC.

The J gene is TRBJ2-1, the V gene TRBV2; D gene uncertain. Germline loops: CDR1 SNHLY, CDR2 FYNNEI. The ends were cut back, 1 base at V and 4 bases at J, with 11 bases in the middle. The CDR3 has 15 residues. CDR3 loop: CASSEGRVSYNEQFF. Written as DNA, the CDR3 is TGTGCCAGCAGTGAAGGGCGAGTATCGTACAATGAGCAGTTCTTC.

This rearrangement joins TRBV11-3 to TRBJ2-1, with 10 bases identical to TRBD2. CDR3 length: 16 amino acids. Germline assignment: CDR1 SGHNT and CDR2 YENEEA. J lost 8 bases, V lost 0 bases, and 7 bases had no gene match. The CDR3, as DNA: TGTGCCAGCAGCTTAGACAGCGGGAGGGCCATTTATGAGCAGTTCTTC. Translating gives CASSLDSGRAIYEQFF.

V usage is TRBV6-6 and J usage is TRBJ1-3, with a possible D match to TRBD1 (6 bases). Germline loops: CDR1 MNHNY, CDR2 SVGAGI (reference sequence). V lost 0 bases and J 1 base, leaving 10 bases between the germline ends. The CDR3 spans 16 residues. The DNA of the CDR3 is TGTGCCAGCAGTTACTCCTTACAGGGATCTGGAAACACCATATATTTT. Its protein product is CASSYSLQGSGNTIYF.

The chain couples TRBV5-4 to TRBJ1-1; D is perhaps TRBD1 (6 bases). Between the trimmed V and J ends, which lost 4 bases and 8 bases, there was a span of 15 bases. The CDR3 sequence is 13 residues long. CDR1 and CDR2 (germline): SGHNT, YYREEE (reference sequence). In nucleotides, the CDR3 is TGTGCCAGCAGCGAAAGGACAGCGGGGGAAGCTTTCTTT. It is translated as CASSERTAGEAFF.

The V call is TRBV7-2, the J call TRBJ2-3, with 10 bases matching TRBD2. The CDR3 consists of 18 residues. V dropped 1 base and J dropped 2; count of bases not matched to a gene: 9. The V gene's germline CDR1 is SGHTA and CDR2 FQGNSA. As DNA, the CDR3 is TGTGCCAGCAGCTTAGTTCAAGGACTAGCGGCTCCCACAGATACGCAGTATTTT. As protein: CASSLVQGLAAPTDTQYF.

This clone was seen a single time. J is TRBJ2-7 and V is TRBV28; D is unclear. The CDR3 extends over 12 amino acids. In germline, CDR1 is MDHEN, CDR2 SYDVKM. The V end was cut by 5 bases, the J end by 4 bases, with 9 bases between. CDR3 nucleotides: TGTGCCAGCAGTCAAAAGCTTTACGAGCAGTACTTC. It encodes CASSQKLYEQYF.

This chain uses TRBV25-1 with TRBJ2-5, with D unresolved. Germline-derived CDR1 and CDR2 are MGHDK and SYGVNS. This CDR3 comprises 15 residues. V gave up 3 bases and J gave up 2 bases, with 13 bases separating them. The CDR3 spells CASSEESWLQETQYF. The CDR3 bases are TGTGCCAGCAGTGAGGAGAGCTGGCTTCAAGAGACCCAGTACTTC. Combining the CDR3 with reference TRBV25-1 and TRBJ2-5 gives the whole variable domain EADIYQTPRYLVIGTGKKITLECSQTMGHDKMYWYQQDPGMELHLIHYSYGVNSTEKGDLSSESTVSRIRTEHFPLTLESARPSHTSQYLCASSEESWLQETQYFGPGTRLLVL.

V and J are TRBV7-9 and TRBJ2-7; TRBD1 aligns across 8 bases. V shed 6 bases and J 3 bases; nucleotides not matched to a gene: 7. The CDR3 consists of 14 residues. In germline, CDR1 is SEHNR, CDR2 FQNEAQ (reference sequence). CDR3 sequence reads: CASSRQDRVYEQYF. The CDR3 bases are TGTGCCAGCAGTCGACAGGACAGGGTCTACGAGCAGTACTTC.

In its sample, this clone was seen once. V gene TRBV7-2 combines with J gene TRBJ2-2; the match to TRBD2 covers 8 bases. The trim removed 1 base at V and 4 bases at J, leaving 5 bases unmatched. Looked up from germline, CDR1 is SGHTA and CDR2 is FQGNSA. The CDR3 loop spans 16 amino acids. The CDR3 nucleotides are TGTGCCAGCAGCTTAGTGGCGGGAGGAAGCACCGGGGAGCTGTTTTTT. It yields the protein CASSLVAGGSTGELFF.

The rearrangement links TRBV29-1 to TRBJ2-1; TRBD1 is a possible D gene (6 bases). Germline V lookup: CDR1 SQVTM, CDR2 ANQGSEA. The CDR3 is 20 residues long. The CDR3 coding sequence is TGCAGGGGGCAGGGGATCGCGTGGGCAGATAACCTTCAGAGGAACAATGAGCAGTTCTTC. Translated, it gives CRGQGIAWADNLQRNNEQFF.